A single sample is the source of the 28 T cell receptor beta chains below, sequenced in a study of blood T cell repertoires in COVID-19. Some clones are missing from TCRdb's copy, which holds only in-frame ones; the method was immunoSEQ multiplex PCR. The data contain tens of thousands of clones, around 80% of them singletons. Material: peripheral blood. The receptor source for this set is a woman aged 55-69 years with acute or convalescent COVID-19.

The gene calls are TRBV11-3 and TRBJ2-3, with D maybe TRBD1 (6 bases). Trimming pared 3 bases from V and 2 bases from J, leaving 12 bases between. This CDR3 comprises 15 residues. Germline-derived CDR1 and CDR2 are SGHNT and YENEEA. The CDR3: CASSFGGQVTDTQYF. The DNA of the CDR3 is TGTGCCAGCAGCTTTGGGGGCCAGGTCACAGATACGCAGTATTTT.

The V and J genes are TRBV24-1 and TRBJ1-2; the D gene is possibly TRBD1 (5 bases). The CDR3 spans 15 residues. V was cut by 3 bases and J by 8 bases, with 18 bases left in between. Per germline, CDR1 KGHDR and CDR2 SFDVKD. The CDR3 sequence: CATSDSREGSGGYTF. The DNA for the CDR3 is TGTGCCACCAGTGATAGCAGGGAGGGATCGGGCGGCTACACCTTC.

J is TRBJ1-2 and V is TRBV28; D is possibly TRBD1 (5 bases). There are 12 residues in the CDR3. V was clipped by 8 bases and J by 6 bases, with 13 bases between them. The germline gives CDR1 MDHEN, CDR2 SYDVKM. Here the CDR3 reads CASSGHDDGYTF. The DNA for the CDR3 is TGTGCCAGCTCAGGACACGATGATGGCTACACCTTC.

This chain joins TRBV18 and TRBJ1-6; 9 bases fit TRBD1. Per the germline V gene, CDR1 is KGHSH and CDR2 is LQKENI. Losses at the gene ends were 6 bases for V and 7 bases for J; bases not matched to a gene: 10. The CDR3 totals 16 residues. CDR3 coding DNA: TGTGCCAGCTCGAAACAGGGGGCCCCCGACAATTCACCCCTCCACTTT. Translation gives CASSKQGAPDNSPLHF.

This rearrangement joins TRBV6-5 to TRBJ1-5, with 8 bases matching TRBD1. The CDR3 extends over 14 amino acids. The ends lost 8 bases at V and 6 bases at J; junction bases unmatched: 9. Per the germline V gene, CDR1 is MNHEY and CDR2 is SVGAGI. For the CDR3, the DNA is TGTGCCAGCTGGGACCAGGGGGCCGGTCAGCCCCAGCATTTT. Protein product: CASWDQGAGQPQHF.

The rearrangement links TRBV4-3 to TRBJ2-2; D is perhaps TRBD1 (5 bases). Germline V gene lookup returns CDR1 LGHNA and CDR2 YSLEER. The CDR3 extends over 15 amino acids. V lost 1 base, J lost 6 bases, and 12 bases lay in between. CDR3 residues: CASSQVRAGAGELFF. The CDR3 DNA sequence: TGCGCCAGCAGCCAAGTCAGGGCAGGCGCCGGGGAGCTGTTTTTT.

The chain is built from TRBV10-3 and TRBJ2-3; 9 bases agree with TRBD1. CDR1 and CDR2 from the germline V gene are ENHRY and SYGVKD. The CDR3 loop spans 15 amino acids. With V trimmed by 6 bases and J by 3 bases, 7 bases remained unmatched. CDR3 nucleotides: TGTGCCATCAGAACGGGACAGGGTCGGACAGATACGCAGTATTTT. Encoded protein: CAIRTGQGRTDTQYF.

The CDR3 nucleotides read TGCGCCAGCAGCTTGGGGGACAGTCTTAATGAAAAACTGTTTTTT. This encodes CASSLGDSLNEKLFF. The chain is built from TRBV5-1 and TRBJ1-4; 7 bases match TRBD1. The CDR3 runs to 15 residues. CDR1 SGHRS and CDR2 YFSETQ come from the germline V gene. Trimming removed 0 bases from V and 4 bases from J; junction bases left unmatched: 3.

CDR3 in DNA: TGTGCCAGCACCCCAAATTCCGGGGGCGAGCAGTACTTC. Amino acids: CASTPNSGGEQYF. The chain uses TRBV7-9 and TRBJ2-7; D may be TRBD2 (6 bases). The CDR3 length is 13 residues. V lost 7 bases to trimming and J lost 6 bases, with 16 bases between them. From germline, CDR1 is SEHNR and CDR2 FQNEAQ (reference sequence).

The DNA of the CDR3 is TGTGCCAGCAGTCTAGGACTTTTCTCCTACGAGCAGTACTTC. Translating gives CASSLGLFSYEQYF. The chain employs TRBV6-2 or TRBV6-3 and TRBJ2-7; a weak D match, TRBD2 (5 bases). This CDR3 spans 14 amino acids. V lost 5 bases, J lost 0 bases, and 11 bases lay in between. Germline V gives CDR1 MNHEY, CDR2 SVGEGT.

The chain recombines TRBV24-1 with TRBJ1-5, with D possibly matching TRBD1 (5 bases). Germline V CDR1 and CDR2: KGHDR, SFDVKD. Trimming pared 4 bases from V and 3 bases from J, leaving 9 bases between. This CDR3 is 14 amino acids long. This CDR3 is CATSETGPNQPQHF. DNA of the CDR3: TGTGCCACCAGTGAAACAGGTCCCAATCAGCCCCAGCATTTT.

The rearrangement links TRBV5-4 to TRBJ1-3, with 9 bases aligning to TRBD1. In germline, CDR1 is SGHNT, CDR2 YYREEE (reference sequence). The CDR3 has 16 amino acids. V gave up 0 bases and J gave up 0 bases; unmatched junction bases: 1. CDR3 residues: CASSLDRGPSGNTIYF. The CDR3 nucleotides are TGTGCCAGCAGCTTGGACAGGGGGCCCTCTGGAAACACCATATATTTT.

The gene calls are TRBV2 and TRBJ1-5; D is unclear. The CDR3 totals 16 residues. Trimming cost V 3 bases and J 8 bases, with 20 bases left between them. Germline V lookup: CDR1 SNHLY, CDR2 FYNNEI. This CDR3 is CASSDLGRAADKPQHF. DNA of the CDR3: TGTGCCAGCAGTGATCTGGGCCGAGCCGCTGATAAGCCCCAGCATTTT.

This clone was counted once. This rearrangement joins TRBV10-3 to TRBJ2-1, with 11 nucleotides matching TRBD2. V trimming: 6 bases; J trimming: 6 bases; junction bases outside the gene matches: 7. This CDR3 spans 15 amino acids. Germline lookup yields CDR1 ENHRY and CDR2 SYGVKD. The CDR3 sequence is CAISQLAGGSNEQFF. CDR3 DNA sequence: TGTGCCATCAGCCAGCTAGCGGGAGGCAGCAATGAGCAGTTCTTC.

The chain employs TRBV6-6 and TRBJ2-2, with 9 bases fitting TRBD1. CDR1 and CDR2 (germline): MNHNY, SVGAGI (reference sequence). The junction had 11 bases not matched to a gene; V was cut back by 7 bases and J by 5 bases. The CDR3 extends over 16 amino acids. The CDR3: CASMDRGTGITGELFF. The CDR3, as DNA: TGTGCCAGCATGGACCGCGGGACAGGGATTACCGGGGAGCTGTTTTTT.

The genes are TRBV6-2 or TRBV6-3 and TRBJ2-1, with TRBD2 matching over 7 bases. The CDR3 is 16 amino acids. Germline CDR1 reads MNHEY; CDR2 reads SVGEGT. V was pared by 1 base and J by 8 bases, with 11 bases of the junction left unmatched. CDR3 in amino acids: CASSYLSGNIPHEQFF. The DNA of the CDR3 is TGTGCCAGCAGTTACTTGAGCGGGAATATACCGCATGAGCAGTTCTTC.

The rearrangement joins TRBV9 to TRBJ1-1; the D is unclear. This CDR3 has 16 residues. Per germline, CDR1 SGDLS and CDR2 YYNGEE. V gave up 0 bases and J gave up 3 bases, with 15 bases separating them. This CDR3 reads CASSVAVGSSYTEAFF. In nucleotides, the CDR3 is TGTGCCAGCAGCGTAGCTGTGGGCAGTTCTTACACTGAAGCTTTCTTT.

The chain employs TRBV7-9 and TRBJ2-1, with D possibly TRBD2 on 7 matching bases. V was clipped by 5 bases and J by 2 bases, with 16 bases between them. The CDR3 sequence is 16 residues long. Germline values: CDR1 SEHNR, CDR2 FQNEAQ (reference sequence). CDR3 DNA sequence: TGTGCCAGCAGCCCACGGGGGCTAGCGGCCTACAATGAGCAGTTCTTC. It translates to CASSPRGLAAYNEQFF.

The chain carries TRBV30 and TRBJ1-1, with D possibly being TRBD1 (6 bases). This CDR3 spans 13 amino acids. V lost 5 bases and J 4 bases, leaving 14 bases between the germline ends. Germline V CDR1 and CDR2: GTSNPN, SVGIG (reference sequence). The DNA of the CDR3 is TGTGCCTGGGGGGGCAGGACTCTCACTGAAGCTTTCTTT. This gives the protein CAWGGRTLTEAFF.

The CDR3 region is CASSLPSSGGADTQYF. The CDR3 region has the DNA TGCGCCAGCAGCTTGCCCTCTAGCGGGGGGGCAGATACGCAGTATTTT. J is TRBJ2-3 and V is TRBV5-1; 12 nucleotides align to TRBD2. Germline V gene lookup returns CDR1 SGHRS and CDR2 YFSETQ. This CDR3 comprises 16 residues. With V trimmed by 1 base and J by 4 bases, 4 bases remained unmatched.

This rearrangement joins TRBV3-1 (or the pseudogene TRBV3-2) to TRBJ2-3; the match to TRBD2 covers 11 bases. Germline CDR1 reads LGHDT; CDR2 reads YNNKEL (reference sequence). The CDR3 is made up of 20 amino acids. V shed 0 bases, J shed 0 bases, and the junction held 11 bases outside the gene matches. The CDR3 is CASSQEGPPLAGDSTDTQYF. The CDR3 DNA follows: TGTGCCAGCAGCCAAGAAGGCCCTCCACTAGCGGGGGATAGCACAGATACGCAGTATTTT.

The CDR3 region has the DNA TGCAGCGTTCGGGTTATGAACACTGAAGCTTTCTTT. This gives the protein CSVRVMNTEAFF. The genes are TRBV29-1 and TRBJ1-1; D is unresolved. Trimming shortened V by 5 bases and J by 0 bases, and 7 bases separated the two germline ends. This CDR3 has 12 residues. The germline V gene has CDR1 SQVTM and CDR2 ANQGSEA. The entire variable domain, with the rest obtained from reference TRBV29-1 and TRBJ1-1, is as follows: SAVISQKPSRDICQRGTSLTIQCQVDSQVTMMFWYRQQPGQSLTLIATANQGSEATYESGFVIDKFPISRPNLTFSTLTVSNMSPEDSSIYLCSVRVMNTEAFFGQGTRLTVV.

The rearrangement joins TRBV7-9 to TRBJ2-2, with D possibly matching TRBD2 (6 bases). CDR1 is SEHNR, CDR2 FQNEAQ, per germline (reference sequence). The CDR3 has 12 residues. The CDR3 here is CAEAAGTGELFF. CDR3 DNA: TGTGCGGAGGCAGCGGGCACCGGGGAGCTGTTTTTT.

The chain employs TRBV6-6 and TRBJ2-5, with 13 bases fitting TRBD2. V shed 6 bases and J 1 base; nucleotides not matched to a gene: 5. From germline, CDR1 is MNHNY and CDR2 SVGAGI (reference sequence). The CDR3 is 16 amino acids. CDR3 amino acids: CASSRGLAGTQETQYF. The CDR3 bases are TGTGCCAGCAGCCGGGGACTAGCGGGAACCCAAGAGACCCAGTACTTC.

The J gene is TRBJ2-6, the V gene TRBV11-3, with D perhaps TRBD2 (6 bases). The CDR3 is made up of 19 amino acids. Germline V lookup: CDR1 SGHNT, CDR2 YENEEA. V was cut by 6 bases and J by 0 bases, with 21 bases left in between. The CDR3 here is CASRSPTRGRDSGANVLTF. The CDR3 nucleotides read TGTGCCAGCAGATCCCCCACCCGCGGGCGGGACTCTGGGGCCAACGTCCTGACTTTC.

V usage is TRBV6-1 and J usage is TRBJ1-1, with D hard to call. CDR3 length: 12 residues. Trimming took 8 bases from V and 1 from J, leaving 8 bases between them. Germline lookup yields CDR1 MNHNS and CDR2 SASEGT. The CDR3 DNA sequence: TGTGCCAGCCGTGCAGGGAACACTGAAGCTTTCTTT. Translated: CASRAGNTEAFF.

The rearrangement links TRBV9 to TRBJ2-7, with TRBD2 matching 10 bases. CDR3 length: 15 residues. In germline, CDR1 is SGDLS, CDR2 YYNGEE. The V segment lost 0 bases and the J segment 5 bases; nucleotides outside the gene matches: 5. DNA for the CDR3: TGTGCCAGCAGCGTAGAACTAGCGGGGCATGACGAGCAGTACTTC. Protein product: CASSVELAGHDEQYF.

V usage is TRBV19 and J usage is TRBJ1-6, with unresolved D. Germline V gives CDR1 LNHDA, CDR2 SQIVND (reference sequence). The CDR3 length is 16 residues. V was pared by 5 bases and J by 7 bases, with 18 bases between. Here the CDR3 reads CASSSPEGRGNSPLHF. The DNA of the CDR3 is TGTGCCAGTAGTTCTCCAGAGGGCCGAGGCAATTCACCCCTCCACTTT.